This T cell receptor beta chain was documented in a study of control samples from healthy donors and cancer patients (dated by TCRdb to 2018 to 2021). The library was built by means of the immunoSEQ multiplex PCR assay. What TCRdb holds here is the immuneACCESS table cut down to in-frame rearrangements. Part of the clones is not present; checked against another copy, under half of the missing clones reflect an unresolved V gene, and the others are unexplained. The table for this sample lists around 50,000 clones; approximately 86% of them were counted only once. 2.8% of the sample belongs to the ten largest clones. As for this clone: The clone's antigen remains unknown. Qualities for individual bases were not recorded, and no much larger clone is one base off.

V loses 1 base at its end and J loses 9 bases; junction bases beyond the gene matches: 12. Taken from cysteine to phenylalanine, the CDR3 has 17 residues. Of all the DNA, just the CDR3 is kept, 51 bases in frame from base 1. CDR1 and CDR2 are drawn from the germline V gene: MNHEY, SVGEGT. This receptor was obtained from a woman in her fifties or sixties with lung cancer. The sequencing input was PBMCs. Here the chain combines TRBV6-2 or TRBV6-3 and TRBJ2-1; TRBD1 aligns with 10 central bases. The base sequence is TGTGCCAGCAGTTACTGGTCCGGGACAGGGGTGTATAGTGAGCAGTTCTTC. This sequence encodes CASSYWSGTGVYSEQFF.